The 23 T cell receptor beta chains presented below share a single source sample, sequenced in a study of OX40 agonist ivuxolimab in advanced cancers. Data came from immunoSEQ multiplex PCR; TCRdb stores just in-frame clones and leaves some out. The sample contains some 64,000 clones, 92% of which appear only once. This specimen was CD4+ or CD8+ T cells sorted from blood, taken in a trial of the OX40 agonist ivuxolimab. Receptors were obtained from an adult with an advanced solid tumor such as melanoma, head and neck, liver or kidney cancer.

The V and J genes are TRBV7-2 and TRBJ2-7; possible D gene TRBD1, 6 bases. V was shortened by 3 bases and J by 3 bases, with 15 bases between the two germline ends. This CDR3 has 15 residues. Germline-derived CDR1 and CDR2 are SGHTA and FQGNSA. CDR3 nucleotide sequence: TGTGCCAGCAGCTTTTTGGGGACAAGCATCTACGAGCAGTACTTC. As protein: CASSFLGTSIYEQYF.

The J gene is TRBJ1-5, the V gene TRBV19; 11 nucleotides agree with TRBD1. The V and J ends lost 7 bases and 6 bases, in that order; junction bases with no gene match: 8. This CDR3 spans 15 amino acids. Germline CDR1 LNHDA, CDR2 SQIVND (reference sequence). The CDR3 protein is CASTTSGQGVQPQHF. CDR3 DNA sequence: TGTGCCAGTACTACATCGGGACAGGGGGTTCAGCCCCAGCATTTT. Together with reference TRBV19 and TRBJ1-5, the CDR3 gives the full variable domain: DGGITQSPKYLFRKEGQNVTLSCEQNLNHDAMYWYRQDPGQGLRLIYYSQIVNDFQKGDIAEGYSVSREKKESFPLTVTSAQKNPTAFYLCASTTSGQGVQPQHFGDGTRLSIL.

The rearrangement links TRBV5-1 to TRBJ2-2; D gene ambiguous. This CDR3 spans 13 amino acids. The V end lost 2 bases, the J end lost 7 bases, and 9 bases lay between the germline ends. Germline CDR1 SGHRS, CDR2 YFSETQ. The CDR3 sequence: CASSFPLDGELFF. The CDR3 DNA is TGCGCCAGCAGCTTTCCGTTGGACGGGGAGCTGTTTTTT.

This rearrangement joins TRBV5-5 to TRBJ2-7; TRBD1 or TRBD2 may be the D gene (5 bases each). Germline-derived CDR1 and CDR2 are SGHKS and YYEKEE (reference sequence). The CDR3 is 14 residues long. The V gene lost 1 base and the J gene lost 6 bases, with 14 bases spanning the gap. CDR3 coding DNA: TGTGCCAGCAGCTTGTCTCCCGGGACCGGCGAGCAGTACTTC. It translates to CASSLSPGTGEQYF.

The rearrangement joins TRBV23-1 to TRBJ2-5, with 9 nucleotides matching TRBD2. TRBJ2-7 explains the end of the DNA better; the J call may be wrong. TRBV23-1 is flagged as an ORF with uncertain function. The CDR3 runs 15 residues. The CDR3 DNA reads TGCGCCAGCATTCCGGGACTAGCAGTAGGCTACGAGCAGTACTTC. Translated: CASIPGLAVGYEQYF.

This chain connects TRBV15 to TRBJ2-1; no definite D call. Deletions cut 2 bases from V and 6 bases from J, with 8 bases between. The germline CDR1 and CDR2 sequences are LNHNV and YYDKDF (reference sequence). This CDR3 has 13 residues. The CDR3 bases are TGTGCCACCAGCAGATTACTGGGCAATGAGCAGTTCTTC. This translates into CATSRLLGNEQFF.

The chain links TRBV4-1 to TRBJ2-7; weak D call: TRBD2 (6 bases). Trimming removed 0 bases from V and 4 bases from J, with 10 bases in between. Looked up from germline, CDR1 is MGHRA and CDR2 is YSYEKL. The CDR3 runs 14 residues. The chain's CDR3 is CASSQEEGYYEQYF. CDR3 coding DNA: TGCGCCAGCAGCCAAGAGGAGGGATATTACGAGCAGTACTTC.

The V call is TRBV28, the J call TRBJ2-3; 8 nucleotides line up with TRBD2. This CDR3 comprises 16 residues. V lost 2 bases to trimming and J lost 4 bases; unmatched junction nucleotides: 8. Germline CDR1 MDHEN, CDR2 SYDVKM. The CDR3: CASSLLTSVEPDTQYF. The DNA for the CDR3 is TGTGCCAGCAGTTTACTGACTAGCGTCGAACCAGATACGCAGTATTTT.

V and J are TRBV5-1 and TRBJ2-7; 7 positions match TRBD1. This CDR3 comprises 15 residues. Germline values: CDR1 SGHRS, CDR2 YFSETQ. V shed 5 bases and J 2 bases; nucleotides not matched to a gene: 10. The chain's CDR3 is CASSYAGTVAYEQYF. CDR3 sequence (DNA): TGCGCCAGCAGTTACGCCGGGACAGTGGCCTACGAGCAGTACTTC.

The chain uses TRBV9 and TRBJ2-3; D is uncertain. Between the trimmed V and J ends, which lost 3 bases and 0 bases, there was a span of 8 bases. Germline lookup yields CDR1 SGDLS and CDR2 YYNGEE. The CDR3 consists of 14 residues. The CDR3, as DNA: TGTGCCAGCAGCGCTACAGCTAGCACAGATACGCAGTATTTT. Its protein is CASSATASTDTQYF.

V and J are TRBV29-1 and TRBJ2-7, with 10 nucleotides matching TRBD1. The V gene end was trimmed by 0 bases and the J gene end by 5 bases; junction bases not matched to a gene: 13. The CDR3 extends over 17 amino acids. CDR1 and CDR2 (germline): SQVTM, ANQGSEA. CDR3: CSVEDWPGQGILDEQYF. The CDR3 coding sequence is TGCAGCGTTGAAGATTGGCCGGGACAGGGGATTCTCGACGAGCAGTACTTC.

This chain joins TRBV19 and TRBJ1-2; possibly TRBD1 for D (5 bases). This CDR3 spans 13 amino acids. V dropped 7 bases and J dropped 4 bases, with 13 bases sitting between them. Germline CDR1 and CDR2: LNHDA and SQIVND (reference sequence). The CDR3 DNA reads TGTGCCAGTAATCCGGGGCCGCCCTATGGCTACACCTTC. It codes for CASNPGPPYGYTF.

The chain has TRBV10-1 and TRBJ2-5; 10 positions match TRBD2. J lost 5 bases, V lost 0 bases, and 6 bases had no gene match. Germline CDR1 reads WNHNN; CDR2 reads SYGVQD (reference sequence). The CDR3 totals 16 residues. The CDR3 DNA reads TGCGCCAGCAGTGAGTCGGCTAGCGGGAGAGGGGAGACCCAGTACTTC. The encoded protein is CASSESASGRGETQYF.

J is TRBJ2-1 and V is TRBV6-6, with 15 positions matching TRBD2. Germline CDR1 reads MNHNY; CDR2 reads SVGAGI (reference sequence). The ends lost 4 bases at V and 8 bases at J; junction bases unmatched: 6. The CDR3 length is 16 residues. The CDR3 DNA reads TGTGCCAGCAGTTCCCAGGGACTAGCGGGGGGCTATGAGCAGTTCTTC. Amino acids: CASSSQGLAGGYEQFF.

The gene calls are TRBV7-9 and TRBJ2-5; TRBD2 matches at 10 bases. The CDR3 is made up of 15 amino acids. With V trimmed by 4 bases and J by 5 bases, 7 bases remained unmatched. Germline assignment: CDR1 SEHNR and CDR2 FQNEAQ (reference sequence). The CDR3 is CASSSPGLAFETQYF. CDR3 sequence (DNA): TGTGCCAGCAGCTCGCCGGGACTAGCGTTCGAGACCCAGTACTTC. The whole variable domain, filled in from reference TRBV7-9 and TRBJ2-5, reads DTGVSQNPRHKITKRGQNVTFRCDPISEHNRLYWYRQTLGQGPEFLTYFQNEAQLEKSRLLSDRFSAERPKGSFSTLEIQRTEQGDSAMYLCASSSPGLAFETQYFGPGTRLLVL.

This clone is medium-sized within its sample. V gene TRBV27 combines with J gene TRBJ2-2; 10 positions agree with TRBD2. The CDR3 consists of 15 residues. V gave up 6 bases and J gave up 0 bases; unmatched junction bases: 1. Germline CDR1 MNHEY, CDR2 SMNVEV (reference sequence). The DNA for the CDR3 is TGTGCCAGCAGGGGACTAGCGTCGAACACCGGGGAGCTGTTTTTT. Encoded protein: CASRGLASNTGELFF.

The chain links TRBV29-1 to TRBJ2-7; D might be TRBD1 (5 bases). The length of the CDR3 is 11 residues. CDR1 is SQVTM, CDR2 ANQGSEA, per germline. Trimming shortened V by 6 bases and J by 2 bases, and 8 bases separated the two germline ends. The CDR3 DNA sequence: TGCAGCGTCCCAGGGCCCTACGAGCAGTACTTC. Its protein product is CSVPGPYEQYF.

V usage is TRBV11-2 and J usage is TRBJ1-1, with a weak D call TRBD1 (6 bases). There are 13 residues in the CDR3. Germline V gene data show CDR1 as SGHAT and CDR2 as FQNNGV. V gave up 10 bases and J gave up 1 base, with 13 bases separating them. In nucleotides, the CDR3 is TGTGCCACTCCCTCGGGGGCGAACACTGAAGCTTTCTTT. This sequence encodes CATPSGANTEAFF.

This clone was observed a few times. The V gene is TRBV6-5, the J gene TRBJ2-1, with 7 positions matching TRBD1. V was clipped by 6 bases and J by 3 bases; unmatched bases: 5. Germline V gene data show CDR1 as MNHEY and CDR2 as SVGAGI. The CDR3 extends over 14 amino acids. The CDR3 here is CASRWTGDYNEQFF. CDR3 coding DNA: TGTGCCAGCAGATGGACAGGAGACTACAATGAGCAGTTCTTC.

The chain employs TRBV29-1 and TRBJ2-7; D unclear. CDR1 and CDR2 from the germline V gene are SQVTM and ANQGSEA. With 0 bases removed from V and 8 bases from J, the gap between germline ends came to 8 bases. The CDR3 consists of 11 residues. Here the CDR3 DNA reads TGCAGCGTTGAAGAAACTGGGCAGCAGTACTTC. It encodes CSVEETGQQYF.

The chain recombines TRBV6-5 with TRBJ2-7; 7 bases match TRBD1. The junction had 3 bases not matched to a gene; V was cut back by 4 bases and J by 3 bases. This CDR3 spans 13 amino acids. Germline CDR1 MNHEY, CDR2 SVGAGI. The CDR3 spells CASSSGQLYEQYF. The CDR3 nucleotides are TGTGCCAGCAGTTCGGGACAGCTCTACGAGCAGTACTTC.

This clone was counted a single time. This chain joins TRBV6-1 and TRBJ2-1; 10 nucleotides align to TRBD1. Germline CDR1 reads MNHNS; CDR2 reads SASEGT. J lost 4 bases, V lost 10 bases, and 4 bases had no gene match. The CDR3 contains 13 residues. CDR3 nucleotide sequence: TGTGCCATCACGGGACAGGGGTACAATGAGCAGTTCTTC. Its translation: CAITGQGYNEQFF.

This chain connects TRBV28 to TRBJ1-6, with TRBD1 matching over 8 bases. CDR1 and CDR2 from the germline V gene are MDHEN and SYDVKM. V gave up 3 bases and J gave up 9 bases; unmatched junction bases: 1. This CDR3 spans 13 amino acids. DNA for the CDR3: TGTGCCAGCAGTTTCAGGGGGCTTTCACCCCTCCACTTT. Encoded protein: CASSFRGLSPLHF.